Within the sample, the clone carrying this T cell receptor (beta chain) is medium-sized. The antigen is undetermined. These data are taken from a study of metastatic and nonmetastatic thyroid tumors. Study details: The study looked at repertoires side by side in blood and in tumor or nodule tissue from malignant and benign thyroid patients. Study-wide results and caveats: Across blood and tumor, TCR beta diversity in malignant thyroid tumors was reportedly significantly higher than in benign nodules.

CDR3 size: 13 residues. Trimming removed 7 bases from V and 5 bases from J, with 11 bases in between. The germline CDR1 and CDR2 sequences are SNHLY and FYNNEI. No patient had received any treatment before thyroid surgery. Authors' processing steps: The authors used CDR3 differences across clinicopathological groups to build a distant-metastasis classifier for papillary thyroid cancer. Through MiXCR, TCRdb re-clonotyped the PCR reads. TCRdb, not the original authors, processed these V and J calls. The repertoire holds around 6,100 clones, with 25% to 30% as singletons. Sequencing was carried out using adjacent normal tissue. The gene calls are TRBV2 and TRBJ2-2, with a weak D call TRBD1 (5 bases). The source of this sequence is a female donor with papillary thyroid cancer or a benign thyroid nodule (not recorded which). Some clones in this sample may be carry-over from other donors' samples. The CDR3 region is CASITGGTGELFF. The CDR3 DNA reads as TGTGCCAGCATAACAGGTGGAACCGGGGAGCTGTTTTTT.